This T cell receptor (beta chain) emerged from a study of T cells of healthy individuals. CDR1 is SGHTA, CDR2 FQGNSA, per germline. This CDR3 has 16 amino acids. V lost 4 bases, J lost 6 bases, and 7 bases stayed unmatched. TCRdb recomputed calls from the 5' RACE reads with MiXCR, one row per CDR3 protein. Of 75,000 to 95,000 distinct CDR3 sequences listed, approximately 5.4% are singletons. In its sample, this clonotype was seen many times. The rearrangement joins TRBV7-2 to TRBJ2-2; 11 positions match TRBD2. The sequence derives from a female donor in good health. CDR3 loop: CASSSTGLAVAGELFF. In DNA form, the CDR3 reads TGTGCCAGCAGCTCGACGGGACTAGCGGTCGCCGGGGAGCTGTTTTTT.